This TCR beta chain was sequenced during a study of shared clonotypes between healthy human individuals. For every subset, genomic DNA was evenly distributed across several immunoSEQ plates. Measured with immunoSEQ multiplex PCR; TCRdb has only the in-frame clones, and not every one. This repertoire shows roughly 2.1 million clones, about 93% found once; its top ten account for 1.5% to 2%. The CDR3 is 15 amino acids. In germline, CDR1 is MNHEY, CDR2 SMNVEV (reference sequence). V lost 2 bases, J lost 1 base, and 3 bases stayed unmatched. Points from the study as a whole: A handful of donors shared about 4.8% of their naive CD4 clonotypes. Genetic and exposure-history diversity was limited by the few donors.

Cells designated naive CD8 were CD45RO-negative and were positively selected for CCR7, with terminally differentiated effector memory CD45RA+ cells excluded. The donor cohort consisted entirely of Caucasian adults residing in Nashville, Tennessee. On this clone itself: Its antigen is unknown. Other DNA sequences in this specimen translate into the identical CDR3.

The sequence was collected from a man aged 18 to 29 in good health. Some clones in this sample may be carry-over from other donors' samples. Material: naive CD8+ T cells from PBMCs. V is TRBV27 and J is TRBJ2-7; TRBD2 matches at 9 bases. Here the CDR3 reads CASSLSAGGSYEQYF. The CDR3 nucleotides are TGTGCCAGCAGTTTAAGTGCGGGAGGGTCCTACGAGCAGTACTTC.